The rows below give T cell receptor beta chains drawn from one sample of a study of blood T cell repertoires in COVID-19. The data were produced by immunoSEQ multiplex PCR, yet TCRdb's version contains in-frame clones alone and is incomplete. In the table there are around 76,000 clones, about 93% of which are singletons. Specimen: peripheral blood. These receptors came from a human donor in a cohort sampled during active COVID-19. The CDR3 runs from the conserved cysteine through the conserved F or W. The order of the fields is J gene, clone size, D gene, V gene, CDR3 DNA, CDR3 protein. D genes are given only for firm matches. Not every row has a clone size; where given, it reads once, few, many or a size class.

J: TRBJ2-5; size: once; D: TRBD1; V: TRBV7-7; DNA: TGTGCTAGCAGCTACGGGACAGGGTTCCAGGAGACCCAGTACTTC; CDR3: CASSYGTGFQETQYF
J: TRBJ2-1; size: .; D: TRBD2; V: TRBV7-2; DNA: TGTGCCAGCAGCTTAAGGCGGTTGGGCCTAGCGGGGGGAAACAATGAGCAGTTCTTC; CDR3: CASSLRRLGLAGGNNEQFF
J: TRBJ1-1; size: .; D: .; V: TRBV5-1; DNA: TGCGCCAGCCGAGAACCGAACACTGAAGCTTTCTTT; CDR3: CASREPNTEAFF
J: TRBJ2-5; size: .; D: TRBD1; V: TRBV5-1; DNA: TGCGCCAGCAGCTTGACAGGACAGGGGGCCGGAGAGACCCAGTACTTC; CDR3: CASSLTGQGAGETQYF
J: TRBJ1-6; size: .; D: .; V: TRBV19; DNA: TGTGCCAGTAGTATAGATATATCCTATAATTCACCCCTCCACTTT; CDR3: CASSIDISYNSPLHF
J: TRBJ1-3; size: .; D: .; V: TRBV10-1; DNA: TGCGCCAGCAGTGAGTCTCAGGGAGGTGGAAACACCATATATTTT; CDR3: CASSESQGGGNTIYF
J: TRBJ1-2; size: .; D: .; V: TRBV10-3; DNA: TGTGCCATCAGTGAGTCGGAGCGTTCTGGCACCTTC; CDR3: CAISESERSGTF
J: TRBJ2-7; size: .; D: .; V: TRBV6-5; DNA: TGTGCCAGCGGGAAACAGGACTACGAGCAGTACTTC; CDR3: CASGKQDYEQYF
J: TRBJ1-4; size: .; D: TRBD1; V: TRBV27; DNA: TGTGCCAGCAGTGGGGGACAGTGGAATGAAAAACTGTTTTTT; CDR3: CASSGGQWNEKLFF
J: TRBJ2-1; size: .; D: TRBD2; V: TRBV5-4; DNA: TGTGCCAGCCTACCTTCGGGGGGGGCTTCCTACAATGAGCAGTTCTTC; CDR3: CASLPSGGASYNEQFF
J: TRBJ1-5; size: once; D: TRBD1; V: TRBV2; DNA: TGTGCCAGCAGCCTGGACAGGGGACAGCCCCAGCATTTT; CDR3: CASSLDRGQPQHF
J: TRBJ2-4; size: .; D: .; V: TRBV6-2/TRBV6-3; DNA: TGTGCCAGCAGTTACTTTGTCGGCAAAAACATTCAGTACTTC; CDR3: CASSYFVGKNIQYF
J: TRBJ2-5; size: .; D: TRBD2; V: TRBV7-2; DNA: TGTGCCAGCAGCCCCCCCCGCCGGGGGGGCCAAGAGACCCAGTACTTC; CDR3: CASSPPRRGGQETQYF
J: TRBJ2-7; size: .; D: .; V: TRBV6-5; DNA: TGTGCCAGCAGTTACTCGGGGCACCGGGACGAGCAGTACTTC; CDR3: CASSYSGHRDEQYF
J: TRBJ2-1; size: .; D: TRBD1; V: TRBV7-9; DNA: TGTGCCAGCAGCTCTAACGGACAGGGTGAGCAGTTCTTC; CDR3: CASSSNGQGEQFF
J: TRBJ1-3; size: .; D: .; V: TRBV10-1; DNA: TGCGCCTGGGTACAGGTGAGCTCTGGAAACACCATATATTTT; CDR3: CAWVQVSSGNTIYF
J: TRBJ1-1; size: .; D: TRBD1; V: TRBV5-4; DNA: TGTGCCAGCAGCTTGTACCGGACAGGACCCGACAGCACTGAAGCTTTCTTT; CDR3: CASSLYRTGPDSTEAFF
J: TRBJ1-3; size: once; D: TRBD1; V: TRBV6-5; DNA: TGTGCCAGCGGGAGCTCCAGGGGGCTGGGGAACACCATATATTTT; CDR3: CASGSSRGLGNTIYF
J: TRBJ2-2; size: .; D: .; V: TRBV4-3; DNA: TGCGCCAGCAGCCAAGCTACAGGATCGAACACCGGGGAGCTGTTTTTT; CDR3: CASSQATGSNTGELFF
J: TRBJ2-5; size: .; D: TRBD1; V: TRBV2; DNA: TGTGCCAGCAAGCAGGTGACAGGGGGACAAGAGACCCAGTACTTC; CDR3: CASKQVTGGQETQYF
J: TRBJ1-3; size: .; D: TRBD1; V: TRBV2; DNA: TGTGCCAGCAGCGGGACAGTAACAGGAAACACCATATATTTT; CDR3: CASSGTVTGNTIYF
J: TRBJ2-3; size: .; D: TRBD2; V: TRBV5-1; DNA: TGCGCCAGCAGCTTGGAGGGTAGCGGGGCGTTAGTCACAGATACGCAGTATTTT; CDR3: CASSLEGSGALVTDTQYF
J: TRBJ1-5; size: .; D: .; V: TRBV19; DNA: TGTGCCAGTAGTACCACGACATTCCAGCCCCAGCATTTT; CDR3: CASSTTTFQPQHF
J: TRBJ1-1; size: .; D: TRBD1; V: TRBV6-5; DNA: TGTGCCAGCAGTAAATTTACAGGGGGGAACACTGAAGCTTTCTTT; CDR3: CASSKFTGGNTEAFF
J: TRBJ2-1; size: .; D: TRBD2; V: TRBV5-4; DNA: TGTGCCAGCAGCTTGGGGGGACTAGCGAATGAGCAGTTCTTC; CDR3: CASSLGGLANEQFF
J: TRBJ2-1; size: .; D: .; V: TRBV24-1; DNA: TGTGCCACCAGTGATGCCGGGGCCTACAATGAGCAGTTCTTC; CDR3: CATSDAGAYNEQFF
J: TRBJ2-5; size: .; D: TRBD2; V: TRBV4-3; DNA: TGCGCCAGCAGCCAAGGACTAGCGGCGCAAGAGACCCAGTACTTC; CDR3: CASSQGLAAQETQYF
J: TRBJ1-1; size: .; D: TRBD1; V: TRBV5-1; DNA: TGCGCCAGCAGCTTGACAGGGGGTATTGAAGCTTTCTTT; CDR3: CASSLTGGIEAFF